The clone carrying this T cell receptor (beta chain) was found once. Its antigen is still unknown. The sample has other DNA sequences that encode this CDR3 too. The sample comes from a study of T cell repertoires in ileal Crohn's disease. Study at large: Thiopurines (around 10) or anti-TNF agents (approximately 20) were given postoperatively to about half. Study findings and constraints: Compared with non-smokers, active smokers at surgery showed more clonal expansions.

Per sample, roughly 500 nanograms of biopsy DNA were TCRB immunosequenced. This table comes from immunoSEQ multiplex PCR, and its TCRdb copy is limited to in-frame clones, with some not included. The table lists roughly 4,700 clones, approximately 82% of them singletons. Patients were adults with ileal or ileocolonic Crohn's disease needing resection. V was pared by 0 bases and J by 2 bases, with 8 bases between. This CDR3 comprises 15 residues. Germline-derived CDR1 and CDR2 are LNHDA and SQIVND (reference sequence). Sequencing used ileal tissue. The chain employs TRBV19 and TRBJ1-5, with a weak D call TRBD1 (5 bases). The receptor was isolated from an adult with Crohn's disease. In DNA, the CDR3 is TGTGCCAGTAGTATAGAGGCGACAGGCAATCAGCCCCAGCATTTT. Translating it yields CASSIEATGNQPQHF.